This TCR beta chain was sequenced during a study of blood T cell repertoires in COVID-19. At the level of the study: Acute and convalescent COVID-19 samples came from the United States, Italy and Spain. T cells, B-cell-depleted T cells, or PBMCs provided the cDNA or gDNA that served as material.

Authors' data handling: From reference gene primer amplification, estimates of nucleated cell counts were derived. TCRdb's table, derived via immunoSEQ multiplex PCR, lists solely in-frame clones and lacks some. The DNA gave D and trimming, while V, J and clone size come from that table. Altogether 150,000 or so clones are present, about 85% being singletons, with the ten largest covering 38%. Germline V gene lookup returns CDR1 MGHRA and CDR2 YSYEKL. CDR3 size: 13 residues. Trimming removed 4 bases from V and 3 bases from J, with 8 bases in between. The chain is built from TRBV4-1 and TRBJ2-3; D unclear. This TCR derives from a human donor in a cohort sampled during active COVID-19. Material for sequencing was peripheral blood. In nucleotides, the CDR3 is TGCGCCAGCAGCCCCCTGTTAACAGATACGCAGTATTTT. Its protein product is CASSPLLTDTQYF.